Reported below is one T cell receptor beta chain. By frequency, this clonotype is medium-sized (0.01 to 0.1%), with no count recorded. No antigen is known for it. This sample was sequenced with an Illumina HiSeq 2500. The recombined TCRbeta locus was amplified by a previously published PCR protocol to build sequencing libraries. In the original analysis: Reads whose average quality score was below 30 were removed, and the reads that remained were processed with IMSEQ. Each clonotype was defined by Vbeta gene, Jbeta gene and CDR3 amino acid sequence. The Morisita-Horn index, computed on the top 100 expanded clones, was used to measure repertoire overlap between populations. Renyi diversity profiles calculated on the top 100 expanded clones were used to assess clonal diversity. TCRdb reprocessed the reads, and each CDR3 protein sequence is entered once, without DNA. These V and J calls derive from TCRdb rather than the authors' analysis. This sample's table lists some 3,000 distinct CDR3 sequences. The ten biggest clones cover more than 2.5% of the sample.

These data are taken from a study of GPR56 and killer-like receptors on CD4 memory cells (dated by TCRdb to about 2019). For the wider study: It was proposed in the study that human CD4+ memory T-cell differentiation and cytokine production potential are marked by progressive acquisition of KLRB1, KLRG1, GPR56 and then KLRF1. The healthy blood donors were described in the study as age-matched to the liver disease patients, whose median age was approximately 69 years.

Overall study results and their limits: Clonal frequency was low in the marker-negative population and increased progressively along the proposed pathway, with TCRbeta diversity decreasing accordingly. The clones that dominated late populations 4 and 5 were also present in early populations 1 and 2, and the authors interpreted this finding as evidence for linear differentiation. Diversity and similarity analyses were restricted to the 100 most expanded clones per population rather than full repertoires. TCR repertoire overlap was especially strong between late populations 4 and 5, and population 3 also partly overlapped.

Five KLR/GPR56-defined CD4+ populations were enriched by fluorescence-activated cell sorting before TCRbeta sequencing. To test a linear memory differentiation pathway, TCRbeta repertoires were sequenced from five CD4+ T-cell subsets defined by expression of KLRB1, KLRG1, GPR56 and KLRF1. TCR-sequenced cells came from peripheral blood of healthy control individuals, reported as five donors in the TCRbeta analysis figure. Heparinized peripheral blood was collected, and every sample was processed within one hour of being retrieved. Blood was diluted 1:2 in PBS, and peripheral blood mononuclear cells were then isolated from the diluted blood at room temperature by Biocoll density gradient centrifugation. Before flow sorting, freshly isolated PBMCs underwent magnetic sorting with anti-CD4 MicroBeads to enrich CD4+ T cells. A BD FACSAria II was used to sort CD4+ T cells, enriched from the PBMCs of healthy donors, according to marker expression. Surface staining used anti-KLRB1 clone 191B8, anti-KLRF1 clone 4A4.D10 and anti-KLRG1 clone REA261 antibodies from Miltenyi Biotec.

Sequenced sample: memory CD4+ T cells from blood. The receptor was derived from a human donor in good health.

The CDR3 reads CASSRGRGSYNEQFF. This receptor chain uses TRBV9 and TRBJ2-1; TCRdb designates TRBD1, a call that cannot be tested without DNA. Including cysteine and phenylalanine, the CDR3 has 15 amino acids. A DNA sequence was not provided. The germline V gene encodes CDR1 SGDLS and CDR2 YYNGEE.